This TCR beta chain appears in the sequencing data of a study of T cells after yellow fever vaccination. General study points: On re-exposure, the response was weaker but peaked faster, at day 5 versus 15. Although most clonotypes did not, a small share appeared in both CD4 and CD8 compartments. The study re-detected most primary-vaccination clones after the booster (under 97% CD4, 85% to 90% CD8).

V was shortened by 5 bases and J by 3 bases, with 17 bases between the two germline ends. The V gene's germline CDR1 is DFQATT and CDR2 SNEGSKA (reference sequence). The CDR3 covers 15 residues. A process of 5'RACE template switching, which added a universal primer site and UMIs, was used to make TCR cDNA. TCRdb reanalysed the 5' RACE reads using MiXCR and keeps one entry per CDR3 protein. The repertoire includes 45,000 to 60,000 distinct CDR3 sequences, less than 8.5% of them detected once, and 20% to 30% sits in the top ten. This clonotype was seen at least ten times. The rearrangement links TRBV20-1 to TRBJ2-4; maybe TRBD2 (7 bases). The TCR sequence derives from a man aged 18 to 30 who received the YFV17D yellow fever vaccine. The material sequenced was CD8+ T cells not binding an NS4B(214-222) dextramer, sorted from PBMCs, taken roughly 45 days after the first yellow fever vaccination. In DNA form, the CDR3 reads TGCAGTGCTTGGAACCTGGGAGGGGGCAAAAACATTCAGTACTTC. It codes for CSAWNLGGGKNIQYF.